This TCR beta chain comes out of a study of T-cell reconstitution after alpha-beta-depleted transplantation in children. This clonotype was seen a single time. One end of the junction fails to match germline, which may point to a read error. There are 16 residues in the CDR3. The germline V gene has CDR1 LGHDT and CDR2 YNNKEL (reference sequence). Preparation of the TCRbeta library used unique molecular identifiers. A single record per CDR3 protein comes from TCRdb applying MiXCR to the PCR reads. In the table there are a few hundred thousand distinct CDR3 sequences, roughly an eighth of which are singletons.

This TCR was sampled from a human donor who donated a stem cell graft to a child with combined immunodeficiency. This chain uses TRBV3-1 with TRBJ2-7; 13 bases fit TRBD2. Sequencing used PBMCs from the stem cell graft donor, obtained from the stem cell graft. This chain's CDR3 is CASSQIGGTSGIRADF. The CDR3 nucleotides read TGTGCCAGCAGCCAAATAGGCGGGACTAGCGGGATCAGGGCAGACTTC.